This TCR beta chain appears in the sequencing data of a study of blood T cell repertoires in COVID-19. About the study: The cDNA or gDNA used as material had been derived from T cells, B-cell-depleted T cells, or PBMCs.

The CDR3 length is 13 residues. The V gene lost 0 bases and the J gene lost 8 bases, with 7 bases spanning the gap. In germline, CDR1 is SGHNT, CDR2 YENEEA. Only in-frame clones appear in the TCRdb table, and some are missing; sequencing was by immunoSEQ multiplex PCR. The data hold about 180,000 clones, with around 88% observed a single time. This receptor was obtained from a woman in her twenties or thirties with acute or convalescent COVID-19. This chain links TRBV11-3 with TRBJ2-2; D is ambiguous. Sequencing input: peripheral blood. CDR3 DNA sequence: TGTGCCAGCAGCTTAGAGTCGACAGGGGAGCTGTTTTTT. Protein product: CASSLESTGELFF. The whole variable domain, filled in from reference TRBV11-3 and TRBJ2-2, reads EAGVVQSPRYKIIEKKQPVAFWCNPISGHNTLYWYLQNLGQGPELLIRYENEEAVDDSQLPKDRFSAERLKGVDSTLKIQPAELGDSAVYLCASSLESTGELFFGEGSRLTVL.